This T cell receptor (beta chain) emerged from a study of human T cells and chemical hapten exposure (dated by TCRdb to the early 2020s). Regarding the complete study: Libraries were pooled for sequencing, and per-sample TCR yields varied mainly because of small differences in library volumes within the pool. The study tracked peripheral blood TCR repertoire changes in vivo during primary and secondary sensitization to the hapten diphenylcyclopropenone (DPC) in alopecia patients. From each blood RNA sample, both TCR alpha and TCR beta chains were sequenced. The paper's findings and limits, for the study overall: DPC sensitization did not change how many TCRs were above 1 in 1000 frequency, and no evidence was found of alterations in global repertoire structure. After repeated subsampling, the strength of the expansion versus patch-test correlation and the threshold at which it became significant changed.

The sample's time point label is to be understood as: healthy volunteer bleed at 6 weeks. Total RNA was isolated from unfractionated whole blood collected in Tempus Blood RNA tubes. As TCR sequencing controls, about five healthy volunteers were used, with blood taken at day 0, 2 weeks and 6 weeks. Ten or more counts support this clonotype. Its antigen remains undetermined. No base qualities exist here, and no much larger clone lies one base off it. The library was obtained by RACE. Sequencing instrument: NextSeq 500. During library preparation, unique molecular identifiers were attached to individual cDNA molecules so that TCRs could be counted in a quantitative, reproducible way. The study's own analysis went as follows. The median number of TCRs per sample was roughly 94,000, ranging from roughly 23,224 to 690,600. The Decombinator software suite was used to annotate the V, J and CDR3 of the TCR reads. To make PS versus PT1 abundance plots, every sample was subsampled to the same number of TCRs (28,000). TCRs were defined as expanded if absent before sensitization and observed at least eight times at the 2-week time point. TCRdb ran its own pipeline on the public reads, namely fastp trimming at Q25 and MiXCR clone calling, and kept in-frame beta chains. Rows are combined by CDR3 protein, so each entry shows the most common genes and DNA. None of the V and J calls come from the authors' own analysis; TCRdb made them. The sample table contains about 45,000 distinct CDR3 sequences; only one count was recorded for roughly 3.5% of them. Together, the top ten hold roughly 5.9% of the sample.

Sequencing was carried out using whole blood. The TCR comes from a human donor in good health. Some clones in this sample may be carry-over from other donors' samples.

The sequenced DNA is TGCAGCTCAGGACTAGCGGGACCCCAGGAGACCCAGTACTTC. Its translation is CSSGLAGPQETQYF. The rearrangement joined TRBV29-1 to TRBJ2-5; TRBD2 fits 12 bases in the junction. After removal of 8 bases from V and 5 bases from J, the junction retains 9 bases not matched to a gene. Its CDR3 holds 14 amino acids, cysteine through phenylalanine. The sequence is cut down to CDR3 DNA, 42 bases in frame from base 1. Reading the germline V gene gives CDR1 SQVTM and CDR2 ANQGSEA. Extended through the reference TRBV29-1 and TRBJ2-5 proteins, this CDR3 yields the full variable domain: SAVISQKPSRDICQRGTSLTIQCQVDSQVTMMFWYRQQPGQSLTLIATANQGSEATYESGFVIDKFPISRPNLTFSTLTVSNMSPEDSSIYLCSSGLAGPQETQYFGPGTRLLVL.